The clone carrying this T cell receptor beta chain was counted only a few times. Its antigen is unknown. The assay was immunoSEQ multiplex PCR, and TCRdb's table has in-frame clones only and misses some. The sample lists about 160,000 clones, roughly 96% seen once, with 0.8% to 1% in the top ten. The entry originates in a study of cytomegalovirus exposure and HLA in healthy donors. Study as a whole: The 120 validation repertoires were produced on the same platform as the 650 or so repertoires of the first cohort. This was reported in a later analysis. General observations from the study: Using the classifier, cytomegalovirus status was reportedly diagnosed with high specificity and sensitivity. 150 to 200 TCR beta chains were listed as cytomegalovirus-associated.

The CDR3 extends over 14 amino acids. CDR1 is MNHEY, CDR2 SVGAGI, per germline. J was trimmed by 1 base and V by 4 bases; bases with no gene match: 2. The chain uses TRBV6-5 and TRBJ2-5; 8 bases fit TRBD2. This clonotype was obtained from a woman between 18 and 29 years old in good health and CMV-seronegative. The specimen was PBMCs. CDR3 protein: CASSLRGAQETQYF. CDR3 nucleotides: TGTGCCAGCAGTTTGCGGGGGGCCCAAGAGACCCAGTACTTC.